The clone carrying this TCR beta chain was seen ten or more times. These data originate in a study of early T cells in non-severe SARS-CoV-2 infection. Researchers tagged individual cDNA molecules with unique molecular identifiers. TCRdb re-called the 5' RACE reads with MiXCR, one entry per CDR3 protein. This sample has more than 20,000 distinct CDR3 sequences, with around 4% found just once. V was trimmed by 0 bases and J by 10 bases, leaving 22 bases between them. Germline CDR1 reads SQVTM; CDR2 reads ANQGSEA. The CDR3 is made up of 16 amino acids. Input material: whole blood. The sequence was collected from an adult who was a healthcare worker with PCR-confirmed SARS-CoV-2 infection or an uninfected control (not recorded which). The gene calls are TRBV29-1 and TRBJ2-1; a possible D gene is TRBD2 (6 bases). CDR3 DNA: TGCAGCGTTGAAGAACAACGGGGGAGGCCAGACCTAGAGCAGTTCTTC. It yields the protein CSVEEQRGRPDLEQFF.